This TCR beta chain was documented in a study of blood T cell repertoires in COVID-19. Study details: Collection of acute and convalescent COVID-19 samples took place in the United States, Italy and Spain. The analysed material was cDNA or gDNA that came from T cells, B-cell-depleted T cells, or PBMCs.

Sequenced by immunoSEQ multiplex PCR; TCRdb stores in-frame clones only, minus some. This table holds 180,000 or so clones, 70% to 90% found once. This CDR3 is 15 amino acids long. In germline, CDR1 is LGHNA, CDR2 YSLEER. The V end lost 0 bases, the J end lost 3 bases, and 12 bases lay between the germline ends. What was sequenced was peripheral blood. This TCR came from a man in his 60s with acute or convalescent COVID-19. V is TRBV4-3 and J is TRBJ2-7; D unclear. The CDR3 region is CASSQDEATLYEQYF. The DNA of the CDR3 is TGCGCCAGCAGCCAAGACGAAGCGACCCTCTACGAGCAGTACTTC.